Below, 13 T cell receptor beta chains from the same sample are listed, as sequenced in a study of regulatory T cells in long-lasting Graves disease. This sample's time point: newly diagnosed GD, antithyroid drugs for less than 3 months. Extracted PBMC RNA gave rise to the TCR library. iRepertoire HTBI primers and Arm-PCR of CDR3 regions built TCR beta libraries. TCRdb re-analysed the multiplex PCR reads in MiXCR, keeping a single row per CDR3 protein. The data contain 300,000 to 400,000 distinct CDR3 sequences, 15% to 20% of them singletons. This material consisted of peripheral blood mononuclear cells (PBMCs), taken at new diagnosis, from a patient treated with antithyroid drugs. These receptors all come from a female donor with Graves disease.

This sequence joins TRBV18 and TRBJ2-7; 7 positions agree with TRBD1. V was clipped by 6 bases and J by 6 bases; unmatched bases: 14. Germline V lookup: CDR1 KGHSH, CDR2 LQKENI. The CDR3 has 15 residues. CDR3 in DNA: TGTGCCAGCTCCCCCCAGGTACAGGGGAATTCCGAGCAGTACTTC. It codes for CASSPQVQGNSEQYF.

The CDR3, as DNA: TGTGCCACCAGCAGAGATTGGACGGAGGAACAATATAGCAATCAGCCCCAGCATTTT. This encodes CATSRDWTEEQYSNQPQHF. The chain has TRBV15 and TRBJ1-5, with D unclear. From germline, CDR1 is LNHNV and CDR2 YYDKDF (reference sequence). Trimming pared 0 bases from V and 0 bases from J, leaving 18 bases between. This CDR3 comprises 19 residues.

This clonotype was seen many times. V is TRBV6-1 and J is TRBJ1-5; possibly TRBD1 for D (5 bases). CDR1 MNHNS and CDR2 SASEGT come from the germline V gene. The CDR3 extends over 17 amino acids. Trimming took 0 bases from V and 4 from J, leaving 16 bases between them. CDR3 residues: CASSEARTKKGNQPQHF. CDR3 DNA sequence: TGTGCCAGCAGTGAAGCAAGGACAAAGAAAGGGAATCAGCCCCAGCATTTT.

This clonotype was found many times. V gene TRBV29-1 combines with J gene TRBJ1-2, with 8 bases lining up with TRBD1. V trimming: 1 base; J trimming: 8 bases; junction bases outside the gene matches: 9. The CDR3 runs to 14 residues. Germline V gene sequence: CDR1 SQVTM, CDR2 ANQGSEA. CDR3 sequence reads: CSVEGRAGGSGYTF. The CDR3 region has the DNA TGCAGCGTTGAAGGTCGGGCAGGGGGCAGCGGCTACACCTTC. Variable domain in full (rest from reference TRBV29-1 and TRBJ1-2): SAVISQKPSRDICQRGTSLTIQCQVDSQVTMMFWYRQQPGQSLTLIATANQGSEATYESGFVIDKFPISRPNLTFSTLTVSNMSPEDSSIYLCSVEGRAGGSGYTFGSGTRLTVV.

In its sample, this clonotype was seen many times. V is TRBV9 and J is TRBJ1-1; D gene uncertain. Looked up from germline, CDR1 is SGDLS and CDR2 is YYNGEE. V lost 0 bases and J 4 bases, leaving 10 bases between the germline ends. The CDR3 has 14 amino acids. The CDR3: CASSVEVLATEAFF. CDR3 DNA: TGTGCCAGCAGCGTAGAAGTCCTGGCCACTGAAGCTTTCTTT.

To note about this clonotype: A much larger clone differs by one base, so this may be a read error. As DNA, the CDR3 is TGTGCCAGCAGCCATTCTGGGATTTACTCCTACGAGCAGTTCTTC. Translating it yields CASSHSGIYSYEQFF. This chain connects TRBV11-2 to TRBJ2-1; no clear D gene. Germline CDR1 and CDR2: SGHAT and FQNNGV. V lost 5 bases and J 10 bases, leaving 21 bases between the germline ends. The CDR3 consists of 15 residues.

In this sample, this clonotype turned up many times. The chain is built from TRBV5-1 and TRBJ2-7; D might be TRBD2 (6 bases). Trimming removed 3 bases at V and 6 bases at J, with 16 bases between. Germline CDR1 and CDR2: SGHRS and YFSETQ. There are 14 residues in the CDR3. In DNA form, the CDR3 reads TGCGCCAGCAGCTATAAGGGACCGGAGGGCGAGCAGTACTTC. Translation gives CASSYKGPEGEQYF. Filled out from reference TRBV5-1 and TRBJ2-7, the complete variable domain reads KAGVTQTPRYLIKTRGQQVTLSCSPISGHRSVSWYQQTPGQGLQFLFEYFSETQRNKGNFPGRFSGRQFSNSRSEMNVSTLELGDSALYLCASSYKGPEGEQYFGPGTRLTVT.

This chain links TRBV12-3 or TRBV12-4 with TRBJ2-7; no firm D call. V shed 2 bases and J shed 5 bases, with 7 bases lying between them. The CDR3 length is 12 residues. The CDR3 DNA follows: TGTGCCAGCAGTTTAAGAAGACACGAGCAGTACTTC. Its translation is CASSLRRHEQYF.

This clonotype has at least ten counts. V is TRBV28 and J is TRBJ1-4; TRBD1 agrees at 7 bases. The CDR3 is 15 amino acids. Germline trimming cut 5 bases from V and 5 bases from J; bases unmatched to any gene: 8. The V gene's germline CDR1 is MDHEN and CDR2 SYDVKM. CDR3 DNA sequence: TGTGCCAGCAGTATTCCGACAGGGAAGAATGAAAAACTGTTTTTT. It translates to CASSIPTGKNEKLFF.

The table lists this clonotype with many counts. The rearrangement uses TRBV2 and TRBJ2-7, with 10 bases fitting TRBD2. V dropped 6 bases and J dropped 5; count of bases not matched to a gene: 10. CDR1 and CDR2 (germline): SNHLY, FYNNEI. The CDR3 runs to 15 residues. The CDR3 is CASRLGLAGVHEQYF. CDR3 sequence (DNA): TGTGCCAGCAGGTTAGGGCTAGCGGGAGTCCACGAGCAGTACTTC.

This clonotype was seen many times. The chain links TRBV12-3 or TRBV12-4 to TRBJ2-1, with 11 bases identical to TRBD2. The CDR3 length is 17 residues. J lost 8 bases, V lost 5 bases, and 14 bases had no gene match. The CDR3 nucleotides are TGTGCCAGCAGTGGAACCCTACTAGCGGGAGTGATAGATGAGCAGTTCTTC. Translated, it gives CASSGTLLAGVIDEQFF.

This clonotype showed up many times. The chain couples TRBV16 to TRBJ2-7, with 7 bases fitting TRBD1. This CDR3 is built from 14 residues. The V and J ends lost 2 bases and 3 bases, in that order; junction bases with no gene match: 4. CDR1 is KGHSY and CDR2 is FQNENV in the germline V gene. In nucleotides, the CDR3 is TGTGCCAGCAGCCAAGGGAGACAGGGCTACGAGCAGTACTTC. Protein: CASSQGRQGYEQYF.

The table lists this clonotype with many counts. This rearrangement joins TRBV30 to TRBJ2-5; 7 nucleotides match TRBD1. Germline values: CDR1 GTSNPN, CDR2 SVGIG (reference sequence). V gave up 2 bases and J gave up 2 bases; unmatched junction bases: 8. The CDR3 runs to 15 residues. CDR3 nucleotide sequence: TGTGCCTGGAGTCCCGGGACAGCCTTTCAAGAGACCCAGTACTTC. It yields the protein CAWSPGTAFQETQYF.